This T cell receptor (beta chain) was captured in a study of CD8 T cells in ankylosing spondylitis. Study conclusions and caveats: Clones tied to disease were said to be significantly enriched in matched ankylosing spondylitis synovial fluid.

Preparation of TCR beta libraries was done by quantitative 5'-RACE with molecular barcodes. TCRdb used MiXCR to reprocess the 5' RACE reads, holding one entry per CDR3 protein. Among about 210,000 distinct CDR3 sequences listed, roughly 8.2% were seen once. V was cut by 6 bases and J by 4 bases, with 12 bases left in between. The CDR3 contains 13 residues. This clonotype was detected many times. Its antigen is unknown. Sequencing was done on a sample of blood, either unsorted or a sorted T cell fraction (not recorded which). The TCR was taken from a female donor with ankylosing spondylitis or in good health (not recorded which). The rearrangement joins TRBV12-3 or TRBV12-4 to TRBJ2-5; possible D gene TRBD2, 7 bases. The CDR3, as DNA: TGTGCCAGCAGGAGGGGGGGAGGAGAGACCCAGTACTTC. Translating it yields CASRRGGGETQYF.